The source of this T cell receptor (beta chain) is a study of blood T cell repertoires in COVID-19. Across the whole study: Acute and convalescent COVID-19 specimens originated in the United States, Italy and Spain. T cells, B-cell-depleted T cells, or PBMCs provided the cDNA or gDNA that served as material.

As handled by the study authors: Cell counts per sample came from amplifying reference gene primers. Clones were read by immunoSEQ multiplex PCR, and TCRdb kept only the in-frame ones, dropping some. The V and J calls and clone size come from that table; D and trimming were worked out from the DNA. The table shows about 70,000 clones, with 86% occurring only once. The table lists this clone with a count of one. The ends lost 1 base at V and 8 bases at J; junction bases unmatched: 3. This CDR3 comprises 15 residues. From germline, CDR1 is SGHAT and CDR2 FQNNGV. Sequencing was performed on peripheral blood. This receptor was taken from a man between 65 and 85 years old with active COVID-19. The V call is TRBV11-2, the J call TRBJ1-6, with 9 bases fitting TRBD1. The CDR3: CASSLGRTGDSPLHF. The CDR3 DNA reads as TGTGCCAGCAGCTTAGGAAGGACAGGGGATTCACCCCTCCACTTT.